The 17 T cell receptor beta chains below were found in one sample sequenced in a study of OX40 agonist ivuxolimab in advanced cancers. Clones were sequenced by immunoSEQ multiplex PCR, and TCRdb holds only the in-frame ones, with some missing. The table lists around 70,000 clones, about nine tenths of them singletons, with 5% to 6.5% in the top ten. The sample consisted of CD4+ or CD8+ T cells sorted from blood, taken in a trial of the OX40 agonist ivuxolimab. These receptors were obtained from an adult with an advanced solid tumor such as melanoma, head and neck, liver or kidney cancer.

The rearrangement links TRBV10-2 to TRBJ2-7; no reliable D call. V lost 0 bases to trimming and J lost 3 bases, with 9 bases between them. From germline, CDR1 is WSHSY and CDR2 SAAADI. This CDR3 contains 14 residues. CDR3 protein: CASSESGSLYEQYF. CDR3 nucleotides: TGCGCCAGCAGTGAGTCCGGCAGTCTCTACGAGCAGTACTTC.

The rearrangement uses TRBV5-4 and TRBJ2-7; D possibly corresponds to TRBD1 (6 bases). V was clipped by 0 bases and J by 7 bases, with 8 bases between them. In germline, CDR1 is SGHNT, CDR2 YYREEE (reference sequence). The CDR3 consists of 12 residues. The chain's CDR3 is CASSLVRGEQYF. DNA for the CDR3: TGTGCCAGCAGCTTGGTGAGGGGGGAGCAGTACTTC. The variable domain in full, completed from reference TRBV5-4 and TRBJ2-7, reads ETGVTQSPTHLIKTRGQQVTLRCSSQSGHNTVSWYQQALGQGPQFIFQYYREEENGRGNFPPRFSGLQFPNYSSELNVNALELDDSALYLCASSLVRGEQYFGPGTRLTVT.

The sample holds one count of this clone. The chain is built from TRBV5-1 and TRBJ2-2; possibly TRBD1 for D (5 bases). V was trimmed by 4 bases and J by 2 bases, leaving 12 bases between them. From germline, CDR1 is SGHRS and CDR2 YFSETQ. CDR3 length: 15 amino acids. CDR3 sequence: CASSGVGENTGELFF. For the CDR3, the DNA is TGCGCCAGCAGCGGAGTAGGGGAAAACACCGGGGAGCTGTTTTTT. Using reference TRBV5-1 and TRBJ2-2 for the parts outside the CDR3, the full variable domain is KAGVTQTPRYLIKTRGQQVTLSCSPISGHRSVSWYQQTPGQGLQFLFEYFSETQRNKGNFPGRFSGRQFSNSRSEMNVSTLELGDSALYLCASSGVGENTGELFFGEGSRLTVL.

To note about this clone: The identical CDR3 is also encoded by other nucleotide sequences in the sample. The chain joins TRBV11-2 to TRBJ1-1; D is unclear. The CDR3 has 13 amino acids. Germline loops: CDR1 SGHAT, CDR2 FQNNGV. Trimming stripped 3 bases from V and 1 base from J, with 6 bases between. CDR3 in amino acids: CASSFGSNTEAFF. The CDR3 DNA sequence: TGTGCCAGCAGCTTCGGTTCGAACACTGAAGCTTTCTTT.

This clone was counted once. The chain combines TRBV27 with TRBJ2-2, with no clear D. Germline CDR1 MNHEY, CDR2 SMNVEV (reference sequence). This CDR3 spans 13 amino acids. V shed 3 bases and J shed 3 bases, with 5 bases lying between them. Here the CDR3 reads CASSFTYTGELFF. The CDR3 DNA follows: TGTGCCAGCAGTTTCACCTACACCGGGGAGCTGTTTTTT.

The genes are TRBV5-1 and TRBJ1-4; 9 positions match TRBD1. Germline CDR1 and CDR2: SGHRS and YFSETQ. This CDR3 region has 15 residues. V trimming: 4 bases; J trimming: 6 bases; junction bases outside the gene matches: 7. The CDR3 protein is CASSTWTGEDEKLFF. For the CDR3, the DNA is TGCGCCAGCAGCACCTGGACAGGGGAGGATGAAAAACTGTTTTTT.

This clone has more than one count but fewer than ten. J is TRBJ1-5 and V is TRBV5-6; D perhaps matches TRBD1 (5 bases). V was trimmed by 0 bases and J by 3 bases, leaving 10 bases between them. Germline lookup yields CDR1 SGHDT and CDR2 YYEEEE. The CDR3 length is 15 residues. CDR3 protein: CASSLVAGSNQPQHF. The CDR3, as DNA: TGTGCCAGCAGCTTGGTGGCAGGGTCCAATCAGCCCCAGCATTTT.

This rearrangement joins TRBV9 to TRBJ2-1, with a tentative D call TRBD1 (6 bases). From germline, CDR1 is SGDLS and CDR2 YYNGEE. The CDR3 consists of 15 residues. The V end was cut by 4 bases, the J end by 6 bases, with 17 bases between. The DNA for the CDR3 is TGTGCCAGCAGCCCGTCAGGGGCTAGAACCAATGAGCAGTTCTTC. This codes for CASSPSGARTNEQFF.

The rearrangement joins TRBV27 to TRBJ1-6; D gene uncertain. From germline, CDR1 is MNHEY and CDR2 SMNVEV (reference sequence). This CDR3 is built from 13 residues. Between the trimmed V and J ends, which lost 1 base and 12 bases, there was a span of 10 bases. The CDR3 DNA sequence: TGTGCCAGCAGTTTATATTGGGAAGGACCCCTCCACTTT. Protein sequence: CASSLYWEGPLHF.

This chain joins TRBV4-3 and TRBJ1-1; D may be TRBD1 (5 bases). Germline lookup yields CDR1 LGHNA and CDR2 YSLEER. The CDR3 totals 15 residues. V gave up 3 bases and J gave up 2 bases, with 13 bases separating them. This CDR3 reads CASSQGPDSNTEAFF. The DNA of the CDR3 is TGCGCCAGCAGCCAGGGGCCGGACTCTAACACTGAAGCTTTCTTT.

The rearrangement joins TRBV27 to TRBJ2-1; 10 nucleotides align to TRBD2. The V and J ends lost 2 bases and 4 bases, in that order; junction bases with no gene match: 2. This CDR3 is 15 amino acids long. CDR1 is MNHEY and CDR2 is SMNVEV in the germline V gene (reference sequence). The CDR3 region is CASSLLAGEYNEQFF. The DNA of the CDR3 is TGTGCCAGCAGTTTACTAGCGGGGGAGTACAATGAGCAGTTCTTC.

The chain couples TRBV11-2 to TRBJ2-6; no clear D gene. Germline lookup yields CDR1 SGHAT and CDR2 FQNNGV. V was clipped by 1 base and J by 4 bases, with 5 bases between them. This CDR3 comprises 14 residues. The CDR3 here is CASSLVTGANVLTF. Written as DNA, the CDR3 is TGTGCCAGCAGCTTAGTAACCGGGGCCAACGTCCTGACTTTC.

The chain links TRBV6-5 to TRBJ2-2, with D unresolved. The germline V gene has CDR1 MNHEY and CDR2 SVGAGI. This CDR3 is 15 amino acids long. Trimming removed 2 bases from V and 1 base from J, with 8 bases in between. The CDR3 DNA reads as TGTGCCAGCAGTTACGGGTCAGGGAACACCGGGGAGCTGTTTTTT. This sequence encodes CASSYGSGNTGELFF.

V is TRBV7-2 and J is TRBJ1-5; D is possibly TRBD1 (6 bases). V was trimmed by 2 bases and J by 4 bases, leaving 21 bases between them. CDR1 is SGHTA and CDR2 is FQGNSA in the germline V gene. The CDR3 spans 18 residues. In DNA, the CDR3 is TGTGCCAGCAGCTTATATGACCCGCCGGACAGATGGAATCAGCCCCAGCATTTT. Translated: CASSLYDPPDRWNQPQHF.

The chain recombines TRBV28 with TRBJ1-5, with D unresolved. Germline CDR1 MDHEN, CDR2 SYDVKM. The CDR3 sequence is 14 residues long. Trimming pared 1 base from V and 3 bases from J, leaving 7 bases between. CDR3 region: CASSLLGNNQPQHF. CDR3 DNA sequence: TGTGCCAGCAGTTTATTAGGGAACAATCAGCCCCAGCATTTT.

The chain is built from TRBV13 and TRBJ2-7; the match to TRBD1 covers 7 bases. Losses at the gene ends were 8 bases for V and 3 bases for J; bases not matched to a gene: 7. This CDR3 region has 13 residues. Germline values: CDR1 PRHDT, CDR2 FYEKMQ (reference sequence). CDR3 coding DNA: TGTGCCAGCGGGAACAGGGGAATCTACGAGCAGTACTTC. Protein product: CASGNRGIYEQYF.

V gene TRBV15 combines with J gene TRBJ2-4; D possibly uses TRBD1 or TRBD2 (5 bases each). Trimming shortened V by 0 bases and J by 10 bases, and 16 bases separated the two germline ends. The CDR3 loop spans 15 amino acids. Per the germline V gene, CDR1 is LNHNV and CDR2 is YYDKDF (reference sequence). CDR3 sequence: CATSRDVGDFNIQYF. In DNA, the CDR3 is TGTGCCACCAGCAGAGACGTGGGGGATTTTAATATTCAGTACTTC. Looking up the rest from reference TRBV15 and TRBJ2-4 gives the full variable domain: DAMVIQNPRYQVTQFGKPVTLSCSQTLNHNVMYWYQQKSSQAPKLLFHYYDKDFNNEADTPDNFQSRRPNTSFCFLDIRSPGLGDTAMYLCATSRDVGDFNIQYFGAGTRLSVL.